Listed below are T cell receptor beta chains from one sample, sequenced in a study of blood T cell repertoires in COVID-19. TCRdb's copy holds only in-frame clones and misses some; the assay was immunoSEQ multiplex PCR. This table holds 200,000 to 300,000 clones, roughly nine tenths found once. The sample was peripheral blood. The receptors originated from a man aged 18 to 30 with active or convalescent COVID-19. The CDR3 runs from the conserved cysteine through the conserved F or W. Each record gives: D gene, J gene, CDR3 length, clone size, V gene, CDR3 DNA, CDR3 protein. The D gene is left open where the match is weak. Where a row states a size, it is once, few, many or the class of an expanded clone; other rows omit it.

. TRBJ2-2 13 . TRBV7-9 TGTGCCAGCAGGACAACATCCACCGGGGAGCTGTTTTTT CASRTTSTGELFF
. TRBJ1-4 16 . TRBV4-1 TGCGCCAGCAGCCAACACCCGACAGCACGGAATGAAAAACTGTTTTTT CASSQHPTARNEKLFF
. TRBJ1-4 15 . TRBV9 TGTGCCAGCAGCGTAGCTGGGGCTGGGGATGAAAAACTGTTTTTT CASSVAGAGDEKLFF
. TRBJ2-5 11 . TRBV19 TGTGCCAGTAGTGTGACAGGGACCCAGTACTTC CASSVTGTQYF
. TRBJ1-3 14 . TRBV5-6 TGTGCCAGCAGCTTGGGGACAGCTGGAAACACCATATATTTT CASSLGTAGNTIYF
TRBD2 TRBJ2-1 20 . TRBV11-3 TGTGCCAGCAGCTTAGAGATGACTAGCGGGAGGGCCAGGAGCTACAATGAGCAGTTCTTC CASSLEMTSGRARSYNEQFF
. TRBJ1-4 13 . TRBV2 TGTGCCAGCGCTGGACAGACTAATGAAAAACTGTTTTTT CASAGQTNEKLFF
TRBD1 TRBJ1-1 15 . TRBV28 TGTGCCAGCAGCCTCCCCACAGGGGGGAACACTGAAGCTTTCTTT CASSLPTGGNTEAFF
. TRBJ1-1 14 . TRBV7-8 TGTGCCAGCAGCTTATTGGGCGCGAACACTGAAGCTTTCTTT CASSLLGANTEAFF
TRBD1 TRBJ1-3 16 . TRBV14 TGTGCCAGCAGCCAAGATAGCGGGACAGATGGAAACACCATATATTTT CASSQDSGTDGNTIYF
TRBD2 TRBJ2-3 15 . TRBV30 TGTGCCTGGAGTCGACTAGCGGGGGGGCCGGTTACGCAGTATTTT CAWSRLAGGPVTQYF
. TRBJ2-6 15 . TRBV18 TGTGCCAGCTCACCCACTGACTCTGGGGCCAACGTCCTGACTTTC CASSPTDSGANVLTF
. TRBJ2-5 15 . TRBV24-1 TGTGCCACCAGTGCTCAGACAGTGAACCAAGAGACCCAGTACTTC CATSAQTVNQETQYF
. TRBJ2-1 13 . TRBV2 TGTGCCAGCAGTGCCAGGGACTTCAATGAGCAGTTCTTC CASSARDFNEQFF
. TRBJ1-2 13 . TRBV3-1/TRBV3-2 TGTGCCAGCAGCACAGGGTTCGGCTATGGCTACACCTTC CASSTGFGYGYTF
. TRBJ2-3 14 . TRBV9 TGTGCCAGCAGCGTTGGGCTTGGGGGGAATACGCAGTATTTT CASSVGLGGNTQYF
TRBD2 TRBJ2-1 15 . TRBV5-4 TGTGCCAGCAGCTCTCATAGCGGGGGGGCCAATGAGCAGTTCTTC CASSSHSGGANEQFF
. TRBJ1-5 15 . TRBV6-5 TGTGCCAGCAGGGGGTGGGGGGATGGCAATCAGCCCCAGCATTTT CASRGWGDGNQPQHF
TRBD1 TRBJ1-2 15 few TRBV7-2 TGTGCCAGCAGCAAAGGGACAGGGGCAGGGTTCGGCTACACCTTC CASSKGTGAGFGYTF
TRBD2 TRBJ2-7 14 . TRBV20-1 TGCAGTGCTAGTTCCGGGACTAGCTCCTACGAGCAGTACTTC CSASSGTSSYEQYF
. TRBJ1-3 15 . TRBV2 TGTGCCAGCAGTGGTCCCATTTCCTCTGGAAACACCATATATTTT CASSGPISSGNTIYF
TRBD1 TRBJ1-4 15 . TRBV7-2 TGTGCCAGCAGCTTAGTGCAGGGGGCAGGGGAAAAACTGTTTTTT CASSLVQGAGEKLFF
TRBD2 TRBJ2-4 19 . TRBV5-1 TGCGCCAGCAGCTTGGAAACTAGCGGGAGGGCGGTCGGCAAAAACATTCAGTACTTC CASSLETSGRAVGKNIQYF
TRBD2 TRBJ2-1 15 . TRBV6-2/TRBV6-3 TGTGCCAGCAGTCTTAGCGGGGGGGCGCTCAGAGAGCAGTTCTTC CASSLSGGALREQFF
. TRBJ1-2 12 . TRBV19 TGTGCCAGTAGTATTTCGGACTATGGCTACACCTTC CASSISDYGYTF
. TRBJ2-7 8 . TRBV19 TGTGCCCGCAGCTCCAGGGGCTTC CARSSRGF
. TRBJ2-5 12 . TRBV10-3 TGTGCCATCAGTGAGTCCCGGGAGACCCAGTACTTC CAISESRETQYF
. TRBJ1-4 13 . TRBV19 TGTGCCAGTACCCTGGGAGGGGATGAAAAACTGTTTTTT CASTLGGDEKLFF
TRBD2 TRBJ2-7 14 once TRBV5-6 TGTGCCAGCACCTCCGGCGGGGGAACCTACGAGCAGTACTTC CASTSGGGTYEQYF
. TRBJ1-2 13 . TRBV28 TGTGCCAGCAGTGACAACAGGGTATCGGGCTACACCTTC CASSDNRVSGYTF
TRBD1 TRBJ1-1 15 . TRBV6-5 TGTGCCAGCAGCAATGGACAGGGAATGAACACTGAAGCTTTCTTT CASSNGQGMNTEAFF
. TRBJ1-5 14 . TRBV6-6 TGTGCCAGCAGCTCTTCAGGGGAAAGGGCGCCCCAGCATTTT CASSSSGERAPQHF
. TRBJ1-5 14 . TRBV20-1 TGCAGTGCTAGTCATCCCGGGGTGGGACAGCCCCAGCATTTT CSASHPGVGQPQHF
. TRBJ1-4 11 . TRBV20-1 TGCAGTGCTAGAGGTCTGAGACAGGTTGAGTTC CSARGLRQVEF
TRBD2 TRBJ2-7 14 . TRBV6-2/TRBV6-3 TGTGCCAGCAGACCTAGCGGAGCCTACTACGAGCAGTACTTC CASRPSGAYYEQYF
TRBD1 TRBJ1-2 13 . TRBV9 TGTGCCAGCAGCGGCCGGGACAGGGAAGGCTACACCTTC CASSGRDREGYTF
. TRBJ1-2 13 . TRBV28 TGTGCCAGCAGTTTACAGCGCAACTATGGCTACACCTTC CASSLQRNYGYTF